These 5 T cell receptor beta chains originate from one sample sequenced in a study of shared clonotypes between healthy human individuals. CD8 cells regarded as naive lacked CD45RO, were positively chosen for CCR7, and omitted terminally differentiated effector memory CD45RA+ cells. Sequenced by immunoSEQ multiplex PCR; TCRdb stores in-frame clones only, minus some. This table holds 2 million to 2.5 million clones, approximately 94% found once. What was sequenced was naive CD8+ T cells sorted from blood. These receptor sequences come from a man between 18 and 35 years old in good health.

For the CDR3, the DNA is TGTGCCAGCAGACCCACGACGGACAGCACAGATACGCAGTATTTT. Its translation is CASRPTTDSTDTQYF. V and J are TRBV6-6 and TRBJ2-3; no clear D. The CDR3 totals 15 residues. Per the germline V gene, CDR1 is MNHNY and CDR2 is SVGAGI (reference sequence). The V and J ends lost 6 bases and 0 bases respectively, with 13 bases between them.

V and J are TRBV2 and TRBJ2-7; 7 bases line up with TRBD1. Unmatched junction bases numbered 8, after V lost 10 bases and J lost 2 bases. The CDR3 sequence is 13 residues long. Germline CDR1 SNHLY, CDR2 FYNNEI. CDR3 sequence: CATLAGTAYEQYF. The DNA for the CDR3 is TGTGCCACCCTTGCCGGGACAGCCTACGAGCAGTACTTC.

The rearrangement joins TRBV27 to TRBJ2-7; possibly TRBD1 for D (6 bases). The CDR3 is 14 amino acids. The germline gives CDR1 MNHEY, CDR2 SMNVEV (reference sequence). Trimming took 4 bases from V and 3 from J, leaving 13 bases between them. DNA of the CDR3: TGTGCCAGCAGTTATGGGGACACTGGCTACGAGCAGTACTTC. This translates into CASSYGDTGYEQYF.

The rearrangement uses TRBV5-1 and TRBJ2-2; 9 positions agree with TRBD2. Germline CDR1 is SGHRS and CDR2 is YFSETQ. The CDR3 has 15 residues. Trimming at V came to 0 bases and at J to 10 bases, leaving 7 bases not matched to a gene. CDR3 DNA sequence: TGCGCCAGCAGCTTGGGAGCGGGGGGACCGCCGGAGCTGTTTTTT. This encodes CASSLGAGGPPELFF.

CDR3 in amino acids: CASSLVGGALEKLFF. In DNA, the CDR3 is TGTGCCAGCAGCTTAGTGGGGGGAGCCCTTGAAAAACTGTTTTTT. The chain uses TRBV7-9 and TRBJ1-4; D perhaps matches TRBD1 (5 bases). The V end was cut by 1 base, the J end by 7 bases, with 13 bases between. CDR1 is SEHNR and CDR2 is FQNEAQ in the germline V gene (reference sequence). CDR3 size: 15 residues.